This T cell receptor beta chain appears in the sequencing data of a study of blood T cell repertoires in COVID-19. Clones were sequenced by immunoSEQ multiplex PCR, and TCRdb holds only the in-frame ones, with some missing. The sample consists of 220,000 or so clones, 65% to 85% of them appearing once. The CDR3 runs 13 residues. This receptor was taken from an older woman with acute or convalescent COVID-19. What was sequenced was peripheral blood. The chain links TRBV21-1 to TRBJ2-5; the D segment call TRBD1 is taken from the table without a DNA check. TRBV21-1 counts as a pseudogene. CDR3 sequence: CASSKKRGETQYF. CDR3 bases: TGTGCCAGCAGCAAAAAAAGGGGGGAGACCCAGTACTTC.